This paragraph covers one T cell receptor beta chain sequence. The antigen is not known. The entry originates in a study of T cell repertoires in cytomegalovirus infection. At the level of the study: In the study, CMV epitopes included recently identified HLA-C-restricted and well-studied HLA-B-restricted ones. The public TCR beta signatures pointed to both CMV infection and matching HLA type. Findings and limits, study-wide: Based on cumulative public TCR beta family frequency, carriers of CMV plus the relevant HLA were identified. It was HLA-C-restricted CMV-specific TCR beta clonotypes that dominated the response ex vivo.

In TCRdb, the reads were re-called with MiXCR into one record per CDR3 protein. The sample has 300,000 to 400,000 distinct CDR3 sequences, about 25% seen once; the top ten hold less than 15%. The sequence was collected from a human donor in good health (CMV status not recorded). Some clones in this sample may be carry-over from other donors' samples. Sequencing used cultured PBMCs, obtained from culture after CMV antigen stimulation.

The CDR3: CASRRVSGRSQETQYF. Written as DNA, the CDR3 is TGTGCCAGCAGGCGCGTTAGCGGGAGGTCCCAAGAGACCCAGTACTTC. The chain has TRBV2 and TRBJ2-5; TRBD2 matches at 10 bases. Germline-derived CDR1 and CDR2 are SNHLY and FYNNEI. The CDR3 totals 16 residues. With 6 bases clipped from V and 1 base from J, the junction kept 8 bases outside the gene matches.